This TCR beta chain was captured by sequencing in a study of cytomegalovirus exposure and HLA in healthy donors. A word on this clone: Its antigen is still unknown.

The method was immunoSEQ multiplex PCR; TCRdb's version includes in-frame clones alone and lacks a portion of them. Among around 250,000 clones listed, 90% were seen once. Among the roughly 120 subjects of the validation cohort, separate from the roughly 700-subject first cohort, were the donors. General observations from the study: Rare TCR sequences dominated, though some public TCRs recurred in many donors.

The receptor comes from a woman in her twenties or thirties in good health and CMV-seronegative. Sequencing used PBMCs.

The CDR3 nucleotides read TGTGCCAGCAGTGAGGCGGGCCTGAGCCGGGGCGAGCAGTTCTTC. Protein sequence: CASSEAGLSRGEQFF. This chain connects TRBV6-4 to TRBJ2-1, with D perhaps TRBD1 or TRBD2 (5 bases each). CDR1 MRHNA and CDR2 SNTAGT come from the germline V gene. The CDR3 spans 15 residues. Trimming removed 3 bases from V and 10 bases from J, with 19 bases in between.